Below are 10 T cell receptor beta chains sequenced from a single sample in a study of shared clonotypes between healthy human individuals. The method was immunoSEQ multiplex PCR; TCRdb's version includes in-frame clones alone and lacks a portion of them. The sample lists 640,000 or so clones; about two thirds were seen once. The sequenced material came from memory CD4+ T cells sorted from blood. The subset was: CD45RA-negative fraction. These receptors were collected from a woman aged 25 to 39 in good health.

The chain joins TRBV4-1 to TRBJ1-5, with 10 bases that match TRBD1. CDR3 length equals 19 residues. Germline assignment: CDR1 MGHRA and CDR2 YSYEKL. Trimming at V came to 0 bases and at J to 4 bases, leaving 12 bases not matched to a gene. The CDR3, as DNA: TGCGCCAGCAGCCAAGACGTCATCACTCCGGGACAGGGGAATCAGCCCCAGCATTTT. It yields the protein CASSQDVITPGQGNQPQHF.

Notes on this clone: Other DNA sequences in this sample translate to the same CDR3. The V gene is TRBV10-3, the J gene TRBJ2-7, with 9 bases fitting TRBD1. From germline, CDR1 is ENHRY and CDR2 SYGVKD. CDR3 length: 14 amino acids. V shed 4 bases, J shed 5 bases, and the junction held 6 bases outside the gene matches. The CDR3 protein is CAISAGQGSNEQYF. The CDR3 nucleotides are TGTGCCATCAGTGCCGGACAGGGGAGCAACGAGCAGTACTTC.

A single count supports this clone. The chain combines TRBV7-2 with TRBJ2-3, with D possibly matching TRBD1 (5 bases). Germline lookup yields CDR1 SGHTA and CDR2 FQGNSA. V was trimmed by 5 bases and J by 4 bases, leaving 13 bases between them. The CDR3 consists of 14 residues. The CDR3 coding sequence is TGTGCCAGCAGCCCCCCGTTGGGGCCAGATACGCAGTATTTT. Protein: CASSPPLGPDTQYF.

V usage is TRBV2 and J usage is TRBJ2-3; possible D gene TRBD1, 5 bases. The V gene lost 5 bases and the J gene lost 7 bases, with 13 bases spanning the gap. This CDR3 is 13 amino acids long. Germline CDR1 reads SNHLY; CDR2 reads FYNNEI. CDR3 sequence: CASSNTGLNTQYF. CDR3 nucleotide sequence: TGTGCCAGCAGTAATACAGGTCTTAATACGCAGTATTTT.

V and J are TRBV5-4 and TRBJ1-2; the D is unclear. The CDR3 contains 14 residues. Trimming left V 0 bases short and J 2 bases short, with 8 bases between. Germline V gene data show CDR1 as SGHNT and CDR2 as YYREEE (reference sequence). The CDR3 protein is CASSLDSLNYGYTF. DNA for the CDR3: TGTGCCAGCAGCTTGGATTCGCTGAACTATGGCTACACCTTC.

This chain connects TRBV4-2 to TRBJ1-5, with D unresolved. Germline V lookup: CDR1 LGHNA, CDR2 YNFKEQ. The CDR3 has 14 amino acids. The V end lost 4 bases, the J end lost 3 bases, and 10 bases lay between the germline ends. In nucleotides, the CDR3 is TGTGCCAGCAGCCCCCGACGGGACAATCAGCCCCAGCATTTT. It codes for CASSPRRDNQPQHF.

Here the CDR3 reads CASSSAGTRTSSTDTQYF. DNA of the CDR3: TGTGCCAGCAGTTCGGCCGGGACGAGGACTAGTAGCACAGATACGCAGTATTTT. This chain joins TRBV28 and TRBJ2-3, with 7 bases fitting TRBD2. Germline CDR1 MDHEN, CDR2 SYDVKM. V shed 4 bases, J shed 0 bases, and the junction held 13 bases outside the gene matches. The CDR3 has 18 amino acids.

J is TRBJ1-1 and V is TRBV20-1; D unresolved. CDR3 size: 11 residues. Germline CDR1 and CDR2: DFQATT and SNEGSKA (reference sequence). V lost 3 bases and J 3 bases, leaving 5 bases between the germline ends. DNA of the CDR3: TGCAGTGCTAGTATCGACACTGAAGCTTTCTTT. This gives the protein CSASIDTEAFF.

V usage is TRBV29-1 and J usage is TRBJ2-5; TRBD1 might be the D (6 bases). Germline CDR1 and CDR2: SQVTM and ANQGSEA. V lost 5 bases, J lost 5 bases, and 15 bases lay in between. There are 13 residues in the CDR3. This chain's CDR3 is CSVRRDIGETQYF. Written as DNA, the CDR3 is TGCAGCGTTCGTAGGGACATTGGTGAGACCCAGTACTTC.

V gene TRBV7-2 combines with J gene TRBJ1-1; D is unclear. V was shortened by 5 bases and J by 5 bases, with 12 bases between the two germline ends. The CDR3 runs 13 residues. CDR1 and CDR2 from the germline V gene are SGHTA and FQGNSA. The CDR3 reads CASSANWKTEAFF. The CDR3 coding sequence is TGTGCCAGCAGCGCTAACTGGAAGACTGAAGCTTTCTTT.